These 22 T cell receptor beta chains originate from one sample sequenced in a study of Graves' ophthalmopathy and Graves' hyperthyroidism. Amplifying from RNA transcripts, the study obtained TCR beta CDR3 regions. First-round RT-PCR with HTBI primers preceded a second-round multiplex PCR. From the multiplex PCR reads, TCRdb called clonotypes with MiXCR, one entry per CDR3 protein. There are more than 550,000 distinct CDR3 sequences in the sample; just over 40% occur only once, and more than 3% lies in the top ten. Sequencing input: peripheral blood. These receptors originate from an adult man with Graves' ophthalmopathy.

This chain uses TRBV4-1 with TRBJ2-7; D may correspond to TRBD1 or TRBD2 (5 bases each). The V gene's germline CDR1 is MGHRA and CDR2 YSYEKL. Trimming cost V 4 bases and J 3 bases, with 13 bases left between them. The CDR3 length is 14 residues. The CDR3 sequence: CASSPRDGYYEQYV. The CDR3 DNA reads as TGCGCCAGCAGCCCCCGGGACGGATACTACGAGCAGTACGTC.

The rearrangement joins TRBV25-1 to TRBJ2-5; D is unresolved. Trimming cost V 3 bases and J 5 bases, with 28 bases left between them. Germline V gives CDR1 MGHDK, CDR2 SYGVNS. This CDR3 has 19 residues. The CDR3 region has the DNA TGTGCCAGCAGTGACCCTCCGAGCCCCCTGGGCGCCCGGGCGGAGACCCAGTACTTC. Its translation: CASSDPPSPLGARAETQYF.

Here the CDR3 DNA reads TGTGCCATCAGTGAGTCATTAGGCGGGAAAGAGACCCAGTACTTC. Its translation is CAISESLGGKETQYF. The V gene is TRBV10-3, the J gene TRBJ2-5; perhaps TRBD2 as D (6 bases). The CDR3 is 15 amino acids. Germline values: CDR1 ENHRY, CDR2 SYGVKD. Trimming stripped 0 bases from V and 3 bases from J, with 11 bases between.

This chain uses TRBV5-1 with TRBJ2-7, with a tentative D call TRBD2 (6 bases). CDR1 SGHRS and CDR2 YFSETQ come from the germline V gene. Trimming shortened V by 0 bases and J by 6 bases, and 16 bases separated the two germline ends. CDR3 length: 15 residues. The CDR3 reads CASSLGVGREAEQYF. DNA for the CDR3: TGCGCCAGCAGCTTGGGGGTGGGGCGGGAAGCCGAGCAGTACTTC.

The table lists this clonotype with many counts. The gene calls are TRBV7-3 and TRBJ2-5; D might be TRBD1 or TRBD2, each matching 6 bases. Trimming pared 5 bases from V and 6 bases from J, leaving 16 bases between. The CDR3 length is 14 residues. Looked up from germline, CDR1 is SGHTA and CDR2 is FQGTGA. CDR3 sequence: CASSGGPDYQTQYF. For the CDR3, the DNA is TGTGCCAGCAGCGGGGGGCCGGATTATCAGACCCAGTACTTC.

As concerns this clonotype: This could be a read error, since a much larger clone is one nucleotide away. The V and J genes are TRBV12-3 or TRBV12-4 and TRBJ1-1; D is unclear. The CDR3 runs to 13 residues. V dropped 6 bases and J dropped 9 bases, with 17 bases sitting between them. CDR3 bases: TGTGCCAGCAGCCAAGGTGAGGCAGCTCAAGCTTTCTTT. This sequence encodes CASSQGEAAQAFF.

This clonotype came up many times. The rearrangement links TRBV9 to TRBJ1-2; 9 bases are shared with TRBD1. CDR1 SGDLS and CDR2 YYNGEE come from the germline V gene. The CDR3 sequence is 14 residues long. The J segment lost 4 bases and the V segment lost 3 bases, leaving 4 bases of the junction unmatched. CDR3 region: CASSGTGAFYGYTF. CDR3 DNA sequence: TGTGCCAGCAGCGGGACAGGGGCGTTCTATGGCTACACCTTC.

The CDR3 spells CASSLGGFGANVLTF. Here the CDR3 DNA reads TGTGCCAGCAGTTTAGGGGGCTTTGGGGCCAACGTCCTGACTTTC. The chain recombines TRBV12-3 or TRBV12-4 with TRBJ2-6, with a weak D call TRBD1 (5 bases). Trimming cost V 1 base and J 3 bases, with 7 bases left between them. This CDR3 is 15 amino acids long.

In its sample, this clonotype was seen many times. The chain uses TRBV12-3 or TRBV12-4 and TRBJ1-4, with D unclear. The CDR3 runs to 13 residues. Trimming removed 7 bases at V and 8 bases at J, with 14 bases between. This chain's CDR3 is CASTGTGDEKLFF. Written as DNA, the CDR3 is TGTGCCAGCACTGGAACGGGAGACGAAAAACTGTTTTTT.

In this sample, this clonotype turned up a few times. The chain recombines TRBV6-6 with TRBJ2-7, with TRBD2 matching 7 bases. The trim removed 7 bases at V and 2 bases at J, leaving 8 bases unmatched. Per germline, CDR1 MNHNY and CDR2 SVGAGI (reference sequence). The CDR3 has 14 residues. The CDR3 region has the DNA TGTGCCAGCAAGTCGTCGGGGAGGGCCTACGAGCAGTACTTC. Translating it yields CASKSSGRAYEQYF.

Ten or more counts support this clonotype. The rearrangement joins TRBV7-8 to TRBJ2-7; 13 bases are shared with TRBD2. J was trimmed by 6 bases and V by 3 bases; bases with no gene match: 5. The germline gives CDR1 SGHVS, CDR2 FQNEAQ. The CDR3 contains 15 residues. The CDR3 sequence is CASSLGTSGAAEQYF. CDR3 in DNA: TGTGCCAGCAGCTTGGGGACTAGCGGGGCGGCCGAGCAGTACTTC.

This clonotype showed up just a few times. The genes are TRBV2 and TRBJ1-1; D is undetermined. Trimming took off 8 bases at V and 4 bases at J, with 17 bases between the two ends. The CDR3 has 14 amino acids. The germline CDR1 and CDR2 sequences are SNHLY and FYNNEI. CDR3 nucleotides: TGTGCCAGCTCACCACCGGTGGGAGGCACTGAAGCTTTCTTT. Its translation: CASSPPVGGTEAFF.

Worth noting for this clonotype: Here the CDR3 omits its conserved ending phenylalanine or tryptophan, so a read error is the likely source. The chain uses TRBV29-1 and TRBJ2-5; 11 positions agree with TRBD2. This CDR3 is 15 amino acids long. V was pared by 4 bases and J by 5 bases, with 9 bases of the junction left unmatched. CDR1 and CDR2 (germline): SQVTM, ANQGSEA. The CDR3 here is CSVGFGSGGAETQYL. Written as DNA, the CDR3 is TGCAGCGTTGGATTCGGTAGCGGGGGGGCGGAGACCCAGTACCTC.

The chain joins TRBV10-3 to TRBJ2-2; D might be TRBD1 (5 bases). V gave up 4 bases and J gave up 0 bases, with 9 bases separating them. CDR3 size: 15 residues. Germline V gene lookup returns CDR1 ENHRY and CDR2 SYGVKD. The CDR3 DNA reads TGTGCCATCAGTGGATTGACAGCGAACACCGGGGAGCTGTTTTTT. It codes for CAISGLTANTGELFF.

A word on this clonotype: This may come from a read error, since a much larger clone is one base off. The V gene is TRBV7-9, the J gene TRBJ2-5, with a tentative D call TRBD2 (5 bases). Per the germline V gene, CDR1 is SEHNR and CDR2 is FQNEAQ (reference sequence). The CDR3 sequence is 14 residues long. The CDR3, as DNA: TGCGCCAGCGCCCCACGGGGTCTGATGGAGACCCAGTACTTC. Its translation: CASAPRGLMETQYF. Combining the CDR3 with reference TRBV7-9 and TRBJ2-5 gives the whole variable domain DTGVSQNPRHKITKRGQNVTFRCDPISEHNRLYWYRQTLGQGPEFLTYFQNEAQLEKSRLLSDRFSAERPKGSFSTLEIQRTEQGDSAMYLCASAPRGLMETQYFGPGTRLLVL.

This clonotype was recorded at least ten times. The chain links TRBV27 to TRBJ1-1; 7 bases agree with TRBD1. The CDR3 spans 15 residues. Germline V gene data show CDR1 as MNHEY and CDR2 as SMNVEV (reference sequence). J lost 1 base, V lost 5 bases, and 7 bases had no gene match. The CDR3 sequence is CASSVPGTANTEAFF. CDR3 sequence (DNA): TGTGCCAGCAGTGTCCCCGGGACAGCGAACACTGAAGCTTTCTTT.

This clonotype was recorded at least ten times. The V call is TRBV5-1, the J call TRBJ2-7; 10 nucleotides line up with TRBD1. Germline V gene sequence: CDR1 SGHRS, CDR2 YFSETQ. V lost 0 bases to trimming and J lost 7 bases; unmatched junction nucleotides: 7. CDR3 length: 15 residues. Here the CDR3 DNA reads TGCGCCAGCAGCTTGGCGGGACAGGGGCTTTTGGAGCAGTACTTC. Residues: CASSLAGQGLLEQYF.

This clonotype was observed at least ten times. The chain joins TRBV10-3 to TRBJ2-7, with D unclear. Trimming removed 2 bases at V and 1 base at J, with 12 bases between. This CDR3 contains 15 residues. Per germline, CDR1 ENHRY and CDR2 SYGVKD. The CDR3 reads CAISESLSGSYEQYF. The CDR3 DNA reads TGTGCCATCAGTGAGAGTCTGTCCGGGTCCTACGAGCAGTACTTC.

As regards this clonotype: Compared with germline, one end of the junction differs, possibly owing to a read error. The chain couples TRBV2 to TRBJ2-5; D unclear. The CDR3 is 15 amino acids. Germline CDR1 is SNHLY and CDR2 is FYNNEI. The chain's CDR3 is CASSLGRGRQEAQYF. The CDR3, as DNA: TGTGCCAGCAGCTTAGGCCGCGGCAGGCAAGAGGCCCAGTACTTC.

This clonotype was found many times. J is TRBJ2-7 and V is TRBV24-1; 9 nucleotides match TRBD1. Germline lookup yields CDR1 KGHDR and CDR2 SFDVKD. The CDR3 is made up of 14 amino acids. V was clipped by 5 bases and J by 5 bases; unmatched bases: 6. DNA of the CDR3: TGTGCCACCAGTGGCTCCGGGACAGGGAACGAGCAGTACTTC. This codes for CATSGSGTGNEQYF.

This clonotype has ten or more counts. CDR3 bases: TGTGCCAGCAGTGACGGAGTCGGTGAGACCCAGTACTTC. Residues: CASSDGVGETQYF. The rearrangement links TRBV25-1 to TRBJ2-5; D gene unclear. The germline CDR1 and CDR2 sequences are MGHDK and SYGVNS. Trimming removed 3 bases from V and 5 bases from J, with 10 bases in between. CDR3 length equals 13 residues.

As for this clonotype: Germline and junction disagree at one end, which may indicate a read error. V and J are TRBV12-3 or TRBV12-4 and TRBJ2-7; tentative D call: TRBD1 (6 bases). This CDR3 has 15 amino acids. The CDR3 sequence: CAGRWRTGTTYEQYF. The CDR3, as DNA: TGTGCCGGCAGATGGAGAACAGGGACAACCTACGAGCAGTACTTC.